The rows below give T cell receptor beta chains drawn from one sample of a study of T-cell reconstitution after alpha-beta-depleted transplantation in children. TCRdb used MiXCR to reprocess the PCR reads, holding one entry per CDR3 protein. This table holds about 250,000 distinct CDR3 sequences, under 30% found once. Here the sequenced sample was PBMCs, mostly from graft donor cells, taken 360 days after TCRalphabeta/CD19-depleted stem cell transplant. These receptors were collected from a female patient between 2 and 15 years old who had a stem cell transplant for congenital amegakaryocytic thrombocytopenia, so the T cells may come from the graft donor. Both conserved end residues are part of each CDR3. A D gene is named only where the DNA matches it firmly. Expanded clones get a size class; other rows say once, few or many, or leave the size out.

>medium-sized|TRBJ2-1|NA|TRBV24-1
CATSGPLYNEQFF
TGTGCCACGAGCGGGCCCCTCTACAATGAGCAGTTCTTC
>few|TRBJ2-3|TRBD2|TRBV28
CASSTIVASGGLDTDTQYF
TGTGCCAGCAGCACCATAGTAGCTAGCGGGGGCCTCGACACAGATACGCAGTATTTT
>NA|TRBJ1-1|NA|TRBV15
CATSIDRNTEAFF
TGTGCCACCAGCATTGACAGGAACACTGAAGCTTTCTTT
>NA|TRBJ1-1|TRBD1|TRBV5-1
CASSLFVSGQMNTEAFF
TGCGCCAGCAGCTTGTTCGTATCGGGACAGATGAACACTGAAGCTTTCTTT
>few|TRBJ2-3|TRBD1|TRBV12-3/TRBV12-4
CASNTGTAYADTQYF
TGTGCCAGCAATACGGGGACAGCGTACGCAGATACGCAGTATTTT
>few|TRBJ2-1|TRBD2|TRBV5-4
CASSLAGRPVGFF
TGTGCCAGCAGCTTGGCCGGGAGGCCAGTTGGGTTCTTC
>many|TRBJ1-1|NA|TRBV6-5
CASQPLKLSTEAFF
TGTGCCAGCCAGCCTCTCAAATTGAGCACTGAAGCTTTCTTT
>NA|TRBJ2-2|NA|TRBV5-1
CASSNWRQGNTGELFF
TGCGCCAGCAGTAATTGGAGACAAGGGAACACCGGGGAGCTGTTTTTT
>NA|TRBJ2-7|TRBD1|TRBV13
CASSRRGRQGPYEQYF
TGTGCCAGCAGCCGACGAGGGAGACAGGGACCCTACGAGCAGTACTTC
>NA|TRBJ2-7|TRBD2|TRBV27
CASSYRTSGYEQYF
TGTGCCAGCAGTTATCGGACTAGCGGCTACGAGCAGTACTTC
>many|TRBJ2-1|TRBD2|TRBV4-1
CASSQVVGRARYEQFF
TGCGCCAGCAGCCAAGTGGTCGGGAGGGCCCGTTATGAGCAGTTCTTC
>few|TRBJ2-5|NA|TRBV6-4
CASRTAETQYF
TGTGCCAGCAGGACTGCAGAGACCCAGTACTTC
>many|TRBJ1-5|NA|TRBV2
CASSDGRIYPFF
TGTGCCAGCAGTGATGGCAGGATATACCCCTTTTTT
>few|TRBJ2-1|TRBD2|TRBV29-1
CSVGGGFTYNEQFF
TGCAGCGTTGGGGGGGGTTTCACCTACAATGAGCAGTTCTTC
>NA|TRBJ2-5|TRBD2|TRBV6-2/TRBV6-3
CAHSRLLAGGETQYF
TGTGCCCATAGCCGGTTACTAGCGGGAGGAGAGACCCAGTACTTC